These 6 T cell receptor beta chains were sequenced from one sample in a study of cytomegalovirus exposure and HLA in healthy donors. With 60 Vbeta and 13 Jbeta primers, the PCR was carried out. TCRdb's copy holds only in-frame clones and misses some; the assay was immunoSEQ multiplex PCR. The table lists 90,000 to 120,000 clones, less than 80% of them singletons. The sequencing sample was made of PBMCs. Every receptor here comes from a man in his thirties or forties in good health and CMV-seropositive.

The chain is built from TRBV5-4 and TRBJ1-2; the match to TRBD1 covers 11 bases. Unmatched junction bases numbered 3, after V lost 4 bases and J lost 1 base. This CDR3 has 15 residues. Germline lookup yields CDR1 SGHNT and CDR2 YYREEE (reference sequence). The CDR3: CASSQGTGGNYGYTF. The CDR3 bases are TGTGCCAGCAGCCAAGGGACAGGGGGTAACTATGGCTACACCTTC.

The chain employs TRBV5-1 and TRBJ1-2; D remains ambiguous. The CDR3 consists of 14 residues. V lost 0 bases, J lost 4 bases, and 10 bases lay in between. Germline CDR1 reads SGHRS; CDR2 reads YFSETQ. The DNA of the CDR3 is TGCGCCAGCAGCTTGGATGGCAGAATCTATGGCTACACCTTC. Its protein is CASSLDGRIYGYTF.

The V and J genes are TRBV7-9 and TRBJ1-1, with D possibly matching TRBD1 (5 bases). The CDR3 is made up of 17 amino acids. Germline CDR1 reads SEHNR; CDR2 reads FQNEAQ (reference sequence). V lost 1 base, J lost 0 bases, and 15 bases lay in between. This chain's CDR3 is CASSLGTSAELNTEAFF. In DNA form, the CDR3 reads TGTGCCAGCAGCTTAGGGACATCCGCTGAGTTGAACACTGAAGCTTTCTTT.

The V call is TRBV9, the J call TRBJ2-5, with 10 nucleotides matching TRBD2. With 4 bases clipped from V and 5 bases from J, the junction kept 8 bases outside the gene matches. Germline lookup yields CDR1 SGDLS and CDR2 YYNGEE. The CDR3 runs 15 residues. CDR3 amino acids: CASSPTGTSDETQYF. In DNA form, the CDR3 reads TGTGCCAGCAGCCCGACCGGGACTAGCGATGAGACCCAGTACTTC.

This clone was counted a few times. The chain joins TRBV15 to TRBJ2-3, with 9 positions matching TRBD2. V was pared by 3 bases and J by 0 bases, with 10 bases of the junction left unmatched. The CDR3 totals 18 residues. CDR1 LNHNV and CDR2 YYDKDF come from the germline V gene (reference sequence). In nucleotides, the CDR3 is TGTGCCACCAGCAGGAGCTTAAGCGGGGGGCCTAGCACAGATACGCAGTATTTT. Residues: CATSRSLSGGPSTDTQYF.

The V call is TRBV7-9, the J call TRBJ1-1; D is possibly TRBD1 (6 bases). Trimming removed 5 bases from V and 1 base from J, with 11 bases in between. The length of the CDR3 is 14 residues. The V gene's germline CDR1 is SEHNR and CDR2 FQNEAQ (reference sequence). CDR3 amino acids: CASSIQTGNTEAFF. CDR3 nucleotides: TGTGCCAGCAGCATACAGACAGGGAACACTGAAGCTTTCTTT.